This T cell receptor beta chain was found in a study of T-cell memory formation after mild COVID-19. Study overall: There were largely donor-specific TCR clusters. Study findings and constraints: Day 15 to 85 contractors were CD4/CD8 balanced; later expanders leaned CD4+. Pre-infection memory contained some responding clones, which suggested that cross-reactive memory had joined.

Looked up from germline, CDR1 is SGHTA and CDR2 is FQGNSA. V was pared by 2 bases and J by 3 bases, with 7 bases between. This CDR3 has 14 residues. Sample barcodes and UMIs were carried by the TCR alpha and TCR beta cDNA libraries that 5'RACE generated with constant-segment primers. From the 5' RACE reads, TCRdb called clonotypes with MiXCR, one entry per CDR3 protein. The sample consists of roughly 260,000 distinct CDR3 sequences, roughly 15% of them appearing once. Note on this clonotype: Its antigen is undetermined.

This TCR was sampled from a man aged 18 to 29 who had mild COVID-19 (a few samples of this study predate the infection). Cell type and time point are not known. Sequencing input: PBMCs or a T cell subset sorted from them (not recorded which). The chain has TRBV7-2 and TRBJ2-2, with a tentative D call TRBD2 (6 bases). The CDR3 nucleotides read TGTGCCAGCAGCTTATCGGGGGACACCGGGGAGCTGTTTTTT. As protein: CASSLSGDTGELFF. Full variable domain (outside the CDR3, taken from reference TRBV7-2 and TRBJ2-2): GAGVSQSPSNKVTEKGKDVELRCDPISGHTALYWYRQSLGQGLEFLIYFQGNSAPDKSGLPSDRFSAERTGGSVSTLTIQRTQQEDSAVYLCASSLSGDTGELFFGEGSRLTVL.